This TCR beta chain stems from a study of molecular identifiers for immune sequencing clone quantification. General study points: Clones exceeding 20 RNA copies carried over 99% of effector molecules but under 1% of naive-cell molecules. The sizes of highly expanded clones could be underestimated when identical TCR molecules share a barcode.

This clonotype was detected a few times. Its target is unknown. Libraries of bulk TCR were made by previously described methods (with listed TCR primers). Each CDR3 protein gets one entry after TCRdb re-called the PCR reads with MiXCR. Of more than 450,000 distinct CDR3 sequences detected, about a fifth appear once; the ten largest clones hold 0.7% to 0.95%. Per the germline V gene, CDR1 is SGHVS and CDR2 is FQNEAQ. The V segment lost 4 bases and the J segment 3 bases; nucleotides outside the gene matches: 7. CDR3 size: 16 residues. What was sequenced was naive CD8+ T cells from blood, with Jurkat cell RNA spiked in. Subset specified: FACS-sorted CD8+CD4-CCR7+CD45RA+ naive T cells. V and J are TRBV7-8 and TRBJ2-1; 9 nucleotides line up with TRBD2. This receptor was identified in a human donor in good health. Some libraries in this study had Jurkat cell RNA spiked in. The CDR3 here is CASSSPAGGYYNEQFF. CDR3 DNA sequence: TGTGCCAGCAGCTCTCCAGCGGGGGGATACTACAATGAGCAGTTCTTC.